This T cell receptor (beta chain) was retrieved from a study of Ad26.COV2.S vaccination and SARS-CoV-2 variants. TCRdb's table, derived via immunoSEQ multiplex PCR, lists solely in-frame clones and lacks some. The data hold 300,000 to 500,000 clones, with approximately 91% observed a single time. Regarding treatment: 15 to 20 received Ad26.COV2.S at low or high dose, single or two shots; about 5 received placebo; per-sample allocation not given. Day 63 following the first vaccine or placebo injection was when the samples were taken. Material: peripheral blood, obtained in a trial of Ad26.COV2.S vaccine versus placebo. The TCR comes from a person between 18 and 65 years old who received the Ad26.COV2.S COVID-19 vaccine or a placebo.

This chain's CDR3 is CASSTQLTENTEAFF. DNA for the CDR3: TGTGCCAGCAGCACACAACTGACAGAGAACACTGAAGCTTTCTTT. This chain connects TRBV2 to TRBJ1-1; D may be TRBD1 (5 bases). Trimming pared 6 bases from V and 1 base from J, leaving 15 bases between. Looked up from germline, CDR1 is SNHLY and CDR2 is FYNNEI. The CDR3 runs to 15 residues.